The rows below give T cell receptor beta chains drawn from one sample of a study of technical replicates of blood from a few donors. The assay was immunoSEQ multiplex PCR, and TCRdb's table has in-frame clones only and misses some. The sample contains 70,000 to 90,000 clones, just over 90% of which appear only once. Material for sequencing was T cells isolated from PBMCs. Receptor source: a human donor in good health. Each CDR3 is given with its conserved first and last residue. Fields, in order: J gene, V gene, CDR3 protein.

TRBJ2-1 TRBV6-6 CASSYSSPGLTNEQFF
TRBJ1-3 TRBV16 CASSQFGGSGNTIYF
TRBJ1-1 TRBV28 CASSTRTGNTEAFF
TRBJ2-3 TRBV11-2 CASSPRRLYTQYF
TRBJ2-1 TRBV6-5 CASSYSTSGDNEQFF
TRBJ2-2 TRBV19 CASSMTGANTGELFF
TRBJ2-1 TRBV7-2 CASSTAGSSYNEQFF
TRBJ2-2 TRBV11-2 CASSLGRGNTGELFF
TRBJ1-1 TRBV2 CASSDWGDSPNTEAFF
TRBJ2-1 TRBV4-2 CASSQGGPLAEEEQFF
TRBJ2-3 TRBV9 CASSETGGPSSLNTQYF
TRBJ2-3 TRBV11-2 CASRTSTDTQYF
TRBJ2-1 TRBV6-5 CASSPGIAPYNEQFF
TRBJ2-3 TRBV6-5 CASSLRSSTDTQYF
TRBJ2-7 TRBV19 CASSIGRQIPYEQYF